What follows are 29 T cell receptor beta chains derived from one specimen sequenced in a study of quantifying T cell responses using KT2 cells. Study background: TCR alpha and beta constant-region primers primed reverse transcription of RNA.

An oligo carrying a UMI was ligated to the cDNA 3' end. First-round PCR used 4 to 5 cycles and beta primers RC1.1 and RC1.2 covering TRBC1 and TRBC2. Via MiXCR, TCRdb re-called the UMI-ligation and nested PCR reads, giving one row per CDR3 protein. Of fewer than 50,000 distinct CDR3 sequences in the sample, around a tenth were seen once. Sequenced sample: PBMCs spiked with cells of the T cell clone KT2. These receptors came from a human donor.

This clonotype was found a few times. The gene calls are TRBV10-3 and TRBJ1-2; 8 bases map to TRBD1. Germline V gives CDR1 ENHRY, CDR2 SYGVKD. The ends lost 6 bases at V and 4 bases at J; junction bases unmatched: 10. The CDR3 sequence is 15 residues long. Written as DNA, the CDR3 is TGTGCCATCAGCGGGGGACAGGACCGATTCTATGGCTACACCTTC. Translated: CAISGGQDRFYGYTF.

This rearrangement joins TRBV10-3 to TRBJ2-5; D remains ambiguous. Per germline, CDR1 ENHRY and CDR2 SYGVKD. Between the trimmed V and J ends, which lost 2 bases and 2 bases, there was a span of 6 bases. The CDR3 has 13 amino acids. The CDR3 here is CAISEGVQETQYF. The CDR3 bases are TGTGCCATCAGTGAGGGCGTTCAAGAGACCCAGTACTTC.

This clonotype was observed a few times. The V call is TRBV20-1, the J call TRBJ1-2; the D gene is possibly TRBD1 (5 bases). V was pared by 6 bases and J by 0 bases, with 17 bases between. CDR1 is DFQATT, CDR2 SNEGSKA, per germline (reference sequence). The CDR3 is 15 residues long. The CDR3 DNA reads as TGCAGTGCCAGTGGGGGAGAGGGAGCTAACTATGGCTACACCTTC. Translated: CSASGGEGANYGYTF.

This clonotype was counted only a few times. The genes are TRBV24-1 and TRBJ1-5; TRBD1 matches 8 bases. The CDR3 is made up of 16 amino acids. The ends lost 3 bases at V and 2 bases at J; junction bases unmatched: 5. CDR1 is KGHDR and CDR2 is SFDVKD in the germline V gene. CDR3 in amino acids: CATSDPSTGGNQPQHF. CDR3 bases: TGTGCCACCAGTGATCCTTCGACAGGGGGCAATCAGCCCCAGCATTTT.

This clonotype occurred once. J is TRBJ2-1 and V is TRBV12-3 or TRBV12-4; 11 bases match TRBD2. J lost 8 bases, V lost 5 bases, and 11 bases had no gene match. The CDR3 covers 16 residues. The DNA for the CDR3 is TGTGCCAGCAGTACCGGACTAGCGGGTCAAGTGGATGAGCAGTTCTTC. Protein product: CASSTGLAGQVDEQFF.

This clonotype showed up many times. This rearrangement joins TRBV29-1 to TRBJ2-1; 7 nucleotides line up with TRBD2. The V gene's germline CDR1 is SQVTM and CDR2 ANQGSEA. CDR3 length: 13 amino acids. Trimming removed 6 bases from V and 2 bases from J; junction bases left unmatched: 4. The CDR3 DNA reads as TGCAGCGTCGACGGGACTACCTACAATGAGCAGTTCTTC. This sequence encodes CSVDGTTYNEQFF.

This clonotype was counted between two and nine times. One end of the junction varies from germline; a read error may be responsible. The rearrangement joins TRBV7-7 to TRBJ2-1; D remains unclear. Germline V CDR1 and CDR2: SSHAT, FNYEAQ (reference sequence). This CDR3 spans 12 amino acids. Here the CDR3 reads CASSLVGGEQFF. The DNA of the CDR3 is TGTGCTAGCAGCTTAGTGGGCGGTGAGCAGTTCTTC.

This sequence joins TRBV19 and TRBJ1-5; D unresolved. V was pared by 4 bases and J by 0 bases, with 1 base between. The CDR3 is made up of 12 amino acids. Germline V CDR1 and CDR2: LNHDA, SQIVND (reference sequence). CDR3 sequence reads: CASSTSNQPQHF. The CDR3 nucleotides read TGTGCCAGTAGTACTAGCAATCAGCCCCAGCATTTT.

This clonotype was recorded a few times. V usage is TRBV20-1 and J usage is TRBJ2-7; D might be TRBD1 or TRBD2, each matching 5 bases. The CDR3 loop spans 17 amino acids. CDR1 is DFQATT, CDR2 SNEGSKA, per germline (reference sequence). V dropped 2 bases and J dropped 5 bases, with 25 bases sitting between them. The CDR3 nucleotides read TGCAGTGCTAGACATGAGGGACCTTCCGGAGTCTACGACGAGCAGTACTTC. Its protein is CSARHEGPSGVYDEQYF.

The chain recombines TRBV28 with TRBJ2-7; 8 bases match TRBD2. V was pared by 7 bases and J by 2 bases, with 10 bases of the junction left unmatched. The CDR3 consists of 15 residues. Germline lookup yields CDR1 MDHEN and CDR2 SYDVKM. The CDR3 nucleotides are TGTGCCAGCAACCCACCCGGGAGGGGTACCTACGAGCAGTACTTC. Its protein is CASNPPGRGTYEQYF.

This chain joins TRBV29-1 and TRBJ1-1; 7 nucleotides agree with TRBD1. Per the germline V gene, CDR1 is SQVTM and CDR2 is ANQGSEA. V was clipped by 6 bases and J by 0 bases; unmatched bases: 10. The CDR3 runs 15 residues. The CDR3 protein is CSVIRQGRMNTEAFF. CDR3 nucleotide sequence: TGCAGCGTCATAAGACAGGGTCGAATGAACACTGAAGCTTTCTTT.

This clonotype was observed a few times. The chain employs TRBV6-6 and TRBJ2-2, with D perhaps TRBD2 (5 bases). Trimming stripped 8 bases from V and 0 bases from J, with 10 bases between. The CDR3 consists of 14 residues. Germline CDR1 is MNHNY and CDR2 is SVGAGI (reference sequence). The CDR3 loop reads CASVGNSNTGELFF. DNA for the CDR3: TGTGCCAGCGTCGGGAACTCGAACACCGGGGAGCTGTTTTTT.

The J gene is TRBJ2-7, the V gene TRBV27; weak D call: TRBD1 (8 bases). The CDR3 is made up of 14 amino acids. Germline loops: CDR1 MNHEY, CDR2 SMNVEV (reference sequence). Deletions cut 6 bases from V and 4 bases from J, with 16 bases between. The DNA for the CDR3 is TGTGCCAGCAGCCGGACAGGGAGGGTTTACGAGCAGTACTTC. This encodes CASSRTGRVYEQYF.

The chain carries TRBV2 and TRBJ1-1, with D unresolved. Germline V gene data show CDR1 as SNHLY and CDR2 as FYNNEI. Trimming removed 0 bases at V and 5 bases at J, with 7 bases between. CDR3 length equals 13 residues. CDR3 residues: CASSEAGKTEAFF. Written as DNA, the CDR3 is TGTGCCAGCAGTGAAGCGGGGAAAACTGAAGCTTTCTTT.

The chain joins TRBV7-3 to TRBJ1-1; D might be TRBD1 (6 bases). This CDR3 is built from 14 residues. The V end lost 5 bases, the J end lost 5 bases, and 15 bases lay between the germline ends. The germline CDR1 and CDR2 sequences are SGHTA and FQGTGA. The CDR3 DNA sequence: TGTGCCAGCAGCCCACAGGGTGGAAGTACTGAAGCTTTCTTT. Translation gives CASSPQGGSTEAFF.

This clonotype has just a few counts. The CDR3 DNA sequence: TGCGCCAGCAGCCAAGAGATCTTTTTTTCTTTTTTCTTTCGGTCAGCACTAGCCAAAAACATTCAGTACTTC. Translation: CASSQEIFFSFFFRSALAKNIQYF. The genes are TRBV4-1 and TRBJ2-4; D is unresolved. Trimming took 0 bases from V and 0 from J, leaving 33 bases between them. This CDR3 is built from 24 residues. CDR1 is MGHRA, CDR2 YSYEKL, per germline.

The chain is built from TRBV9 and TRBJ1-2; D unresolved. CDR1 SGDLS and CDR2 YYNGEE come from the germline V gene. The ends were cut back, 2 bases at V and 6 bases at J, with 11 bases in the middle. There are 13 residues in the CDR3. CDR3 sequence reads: CASSVTGLDGYTF. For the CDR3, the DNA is TGTGCCAGCAGCGTTACGGGTCTCGATGGCTACACCTTC.

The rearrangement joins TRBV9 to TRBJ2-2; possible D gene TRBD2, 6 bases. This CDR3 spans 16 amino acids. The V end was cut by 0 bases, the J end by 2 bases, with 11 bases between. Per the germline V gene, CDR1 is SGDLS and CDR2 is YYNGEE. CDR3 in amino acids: CASSVGGAINTGELFF. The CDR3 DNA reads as TGTGCCAGCAGCGTAGGCGGGGCCATAAACACCGGGGAGCTGTTTTTT.

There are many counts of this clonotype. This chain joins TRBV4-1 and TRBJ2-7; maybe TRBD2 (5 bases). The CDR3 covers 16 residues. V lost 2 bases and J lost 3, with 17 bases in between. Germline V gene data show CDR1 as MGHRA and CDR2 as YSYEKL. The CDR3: CASSQSFREWGYEQYF. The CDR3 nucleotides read TGCGCCAGCAGCCAATCCTTCCGGGAATGGGGCTACGAGCAGTACTTC.

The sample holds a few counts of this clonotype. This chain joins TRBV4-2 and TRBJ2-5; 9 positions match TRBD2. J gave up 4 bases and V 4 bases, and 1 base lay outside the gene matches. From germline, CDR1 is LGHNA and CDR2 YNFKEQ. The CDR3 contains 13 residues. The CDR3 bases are TGTGCCAGCAGCCGCGGGGGGGCAGAGACCCAGTACTTC. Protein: CASSRGGAETQYF.

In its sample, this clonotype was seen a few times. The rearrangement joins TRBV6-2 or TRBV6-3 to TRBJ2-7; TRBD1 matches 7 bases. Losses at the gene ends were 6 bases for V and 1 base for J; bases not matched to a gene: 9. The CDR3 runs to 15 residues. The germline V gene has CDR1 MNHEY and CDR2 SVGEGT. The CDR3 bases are TGTGCCAGCAGGTCCGCAGGGGGTGGTTCCTACGAGCAGTACTTC. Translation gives CASRSAGGGSYEQYF.

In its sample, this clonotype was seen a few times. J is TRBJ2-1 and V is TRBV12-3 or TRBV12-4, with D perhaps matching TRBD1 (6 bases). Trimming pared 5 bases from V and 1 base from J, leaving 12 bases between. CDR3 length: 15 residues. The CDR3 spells CASSPQGFSYNEQFF. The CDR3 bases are TGTGCCAGCAGTCCCCAGGGGTTTTCCTACAATGAGCAGTTCTTC.

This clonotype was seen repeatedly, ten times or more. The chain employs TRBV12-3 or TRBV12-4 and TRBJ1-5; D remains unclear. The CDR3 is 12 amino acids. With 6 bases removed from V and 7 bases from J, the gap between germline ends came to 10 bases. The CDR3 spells CASSTVGQPQHF. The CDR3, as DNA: TGTGCCAGCAGCACGGTCGGCCAGCCCCAGCATTTT.

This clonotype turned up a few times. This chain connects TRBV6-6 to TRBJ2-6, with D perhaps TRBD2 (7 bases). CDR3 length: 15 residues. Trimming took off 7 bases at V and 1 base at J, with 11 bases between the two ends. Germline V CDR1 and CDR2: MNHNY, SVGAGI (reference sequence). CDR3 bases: TGTGCCAGCAAAGGGGGGGGTTCTGGGGCCAACGTCCTGACTTTC. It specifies CASKGGGSGANVLTF.

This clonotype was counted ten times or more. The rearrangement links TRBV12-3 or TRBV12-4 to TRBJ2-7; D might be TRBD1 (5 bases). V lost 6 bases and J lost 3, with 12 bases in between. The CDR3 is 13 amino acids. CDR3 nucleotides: TGTGCCAGCAGACTGACAGTGGACTACGAGCAGTACTTC. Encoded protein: CASRLTVDYEQYF.

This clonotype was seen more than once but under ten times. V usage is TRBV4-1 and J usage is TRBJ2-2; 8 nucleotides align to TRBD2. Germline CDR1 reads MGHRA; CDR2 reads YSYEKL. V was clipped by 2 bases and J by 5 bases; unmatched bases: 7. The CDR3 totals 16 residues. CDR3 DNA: TGCGCCAGCAGCCAAAAAATAGCGGGAACTACCGGGGAGCTGTTTTTT. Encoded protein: CASSQKIAGTTGELFF.

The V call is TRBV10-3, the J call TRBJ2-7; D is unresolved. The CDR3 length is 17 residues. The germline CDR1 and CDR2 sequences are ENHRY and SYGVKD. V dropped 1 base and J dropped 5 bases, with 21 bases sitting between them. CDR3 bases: TGTGCCATCAGTGAGTATATGGAGACGGTTCGTATGGACGAGCAGTACTTC. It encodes CAISEYMETVRMDEQYF.

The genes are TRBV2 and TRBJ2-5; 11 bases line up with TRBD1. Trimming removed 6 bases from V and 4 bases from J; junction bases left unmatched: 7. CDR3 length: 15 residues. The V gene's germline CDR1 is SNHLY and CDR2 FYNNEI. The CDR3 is CASSNGQGAGETQYF. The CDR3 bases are TGTGCCAGCAGCAATGGACAGGGGGCCGGAGAGACCCAGTACTTC.

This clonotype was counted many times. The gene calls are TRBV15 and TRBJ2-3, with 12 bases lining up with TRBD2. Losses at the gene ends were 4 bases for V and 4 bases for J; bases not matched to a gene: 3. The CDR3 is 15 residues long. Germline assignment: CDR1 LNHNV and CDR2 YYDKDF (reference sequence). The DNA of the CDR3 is TGTGCCACCAGCACACTAGCGGGGGGAGCAGATACGCAGTATTTT. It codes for CATSTLAGGADTQYF.